These T cell receptor beta chains were read from a single sample in a study of T-cell memory formation after mild COVID-19. Each CDR3 protein is one row after TCRdb ran MiXCR on the 5' RACE reads. The data show more than 250,000 distinct CDR3 sequences, about 16% seen once. The sequencing sample was made of PBMCs or a T cell subset sorted from them (not recorded which). These receptors were collected from a man aged 18 to 30 who had mild COVID-19 (a few samples of this study predate the infection). Cell type and time point are not known. Both conserved end residues are part of each CDR3. Each record gives: D gene, J gene, clone size, V gene, CDR3 DNA, CDR3 protein. The D gene is left open where the match is weak. Rows may omit the clone size; those that give it use once, few, many or a size class.

D: TRBD1; J: TRBJ2-5; size: NA; V: TRBV12-3/TRBV12-4; DNA: TGTGCCAGCACCACGCAGACAGGGGGCGCTGGGACCCAGTACTTC; CDR3: CASTTQTGGAGTQYF
D: NA; J: TRBJ2-1; size: once; V: TRBV7-2; DNA: TGTGCCAGCCAGAGGGGCCACAATGAGCAGTTCTTC; CDR3: CASQRGHNEQFF
D: NA; J: TRBJ2-5; size: many; V: TRBV29-1; DNA: TGCAGCGTTGGCCAAGAGACCCAGTACTTC; CDR3: CSVGQETQYF
D: TRBD1; J: TRBJ2-7; size: NA; V: TRBV7-9; DNA: TGTGCCAGCAGCTCAAAACTACAGGGGGGCCCCTACGAGCAGTACTTC; CDR3: CASSSKLQGGPYEQYF
D: TRBD1; J: TRBJ1-3; size: few; V: TRBV6-5; DNA: TGTGCCAGCAGTTACGACAGCCCGGGACAGAGCTCTGGAAACACCATATATTTT; CDR3: CASSYDSPGQSSGNTIYF
D: NA; J: TRBJ2-3; size: NA; V: TRBV4-2; DNA: TGTGCCAGCAGCCATGGACTTGCCGAATTTAGCACAGATACGCAGTATTTT; CDR3: CASSHGLAEFSTDTQYF
D: NA; J: TRBJ1-1; size: NA; V: TRBV6-6; DNA: TGTGCCAGCACCAAAGGGGGGGGGCTTACTGAAGCTTTCTTT; CDR3: CASTKGGGLTEAFF
D: NA; J: TRBJ2-1; size: few; V: TRBV18; DNA: TGTGCCAGCTCACCACGATCCTCACTGAACAATGAGCAGTTCTTC; CDR3: CASSPRSSLNNEQFF
D: TRBD1; J: TRBJ1-1; size: NA; V: TRBV7-8; DNA: TGTGCCAGCAGCCCCCGACAGGGATTTGGTACTGAAGCTTTCTTT; CDR3: CASSPRQGFGTEAFF
D: TRBD1; J: TRBJ1-2; size: NA; V: TRBV7-9; DNA: TGTGCCAGCAGGTATACAGGGGCTAACTATGGCTACACCTTC; CDR3: CASRYTGANYGYTF
D: NA; J: TRBJ1-2; size: NA; V: TRBV24-1; DNA: TGTGCCACCAGTGACGAGGTTGATGGCTACACCTTC; CDR3: CATSDEVDGYTF
D: TRBD2; J: TRBJ2-1; size: few; V: TRBV4-3; DNA: TGCGCCAGCAGCCTCAGGTCGAGCGGGGTCACCAATGAGCAGTTCTTC; CDR3: CASSLRSSGVTNEQFF
D: NA; J: TRBJ1-3; size: few; V: TRBV7-2; DNA: TGTGCCAGCAGCTTGCCCTTGACAGGTTTTGGAAACACCATATATTTT; CDR3: CASSLPLTGFGNTIYF
D: NA; J: TRBJ2-5; size: NA; V: TRBV9; DNA: TGTGCCAGCAGCGCTCAGGGGGGGGTCCAAGAGACCCAGTACTTC; CDR3: CASSAQGGVQETQYF
D: NA; J: TRBJ1-4; size: few; V: TRBV4-1; DNA: TGCGCCAGCAGCCCAGTCTGGGGAACAACTAATGAAAAACTGTTTTTT; CDR3: CASSPVWGTTNEKLFF
D: NA; J: TRBJ2-5; size: NA; V: TRBV10-3; DNA: TGTGCCATCAGGGGAGAGGGTTACCAAGAGACCCAGTACTTC; CDR3: CAIRGEGYQETQYF
D: NA; J: TRBJ2-5; size: few; V: TRBV6-5; DNA: TGTGCCAGCAGTTACGGGGCCAGGGCAGAGACCCAGTACTTC; CDR3: CASSYGARAETQYF
D: NA; J: TRBJ2-5; size: NA; V: TRBV4-1; DNA: TGCGCCAGCAGCCAAGATCTTAAAGGGTGGGAGACCCAGTACTTC; CDR3: CASSQDLKGWETQYF
D: NA; J: TRBJ1-2; size: few; V: TRBV4-3; DNA: TGCGCCAGCAGCCAAGAGCAGGGTAGCGGGGGCTACACCTTC; CDR3: CASSQEQGSGGYTF
D: TRBD2; J: TRBJ2-1; size: many; V: TRBV7-2; DNA: TGTGCCAGCAGTCATATAGCGGGGGATTACAATGAGCAGTTCTTC; CDR3: CASSHIAGDYNEQFF
D: TRBD2; J: TRBJ2-3; size: many; V: TRBV4-2; DNA: TGTGCCAGCAGCCAAGATCAGGGACTAGGCGCAGATACGCAGTATTTT; CDR3: CASSQDQGLGADTQYF
D: NA; J: TRBJ2-5; size: many; V: TRBV6-5; DNA: TGTGCCAGCAGTAAGGGGACAGTGGGGGGAGAGACCCAGTACTTC; CDR3: CASSKGTVGGETQYF
D: NA; J: TRBJ1-2; size: NA; V: TRBV6-2/TRBV6-3; DNA: TGTGCCAGCAGTTTGCAGGAGTATGGCTACACCTTC; CDR3: CASSLQEYGYTF
D: TRBD1; J: TRBJ1-2; size: few; V: TRBV20-1; DNA: TGCAGTGCGAGACCCCCGACAGGGACTCTCCATGGCTACACCTTC; CDR3: CSARPPTGTLHGYTF
D: TRBD1; J: TRBJ2-5; size: NA; V: TRBV18; DNA: TGTGCCAGCCATGGACAGGCGGAGACCCAGTACTTC; CDR3: CASHGQAETQYF
D: NA; J: TRBJ1-2; size: NA; V: TRBV4-3; DNA: TGCGCCAGCAGCCAAGACGGCGGGGCCGTGAGGGGCTACACCTTC; CDR3: CASSQDGGAVRGYTF
D: NA; J: TRBJ1-4; size: NA; V: TRBV6-5; DNA: TGTGCCAGCAGACCACAGACAGATCTGTTTTTT; CDR3: CASRPQTDLFF
D: NA; J: TRBJ1-2; size: once; V: TRBV7-9; DNA: TGTGCCAGCAGCTCGGTAACGACAGGAAACTATGGCTACACCTTC; CDR3: CASSSVTTGNYGYTF
D: NA; J: TRBJ1-5; size: few; V: TRBV20-1; DNA: TGCAGTGCTAGGACGGAGGGGGATCAGCCCCAGCATTTT; CDR3: CSARTEGDQPQHF
D: TRBD2; J: TRBJ2-2; size: NA; V: TRBV6-5; DNA: TGTGCCAGCAGTTACGGGAGCGGGGGGAACACCGGGGAGCTGTTTTTT; CDR3: CASSYGSGGNTGELFF
D: NA; J: TRBJ2-2; size: few; V: TRBV12-3/TRBV12-4; DNA: TGTGCCAGCAGTTTAATGATACCCGGGGAGCTGTTTTTT; CDR3: CASSLMIPGELFF
D: TRBD2; J: TRBJ2-5; size: NA; V: TRBV7-7; DNA: TGTGCCAGCAGCGCCACCCTGGGACTAGCGGAAGAGACCCAGTACTTC; CDR3: CASSATLGLAEETQYF
D: TRBD1; J: TRBJ1-5; size: few; V: TRBV7-8; DNA: TGTGCCAGCAGTTCGGACAGGCAATTCAATCAGCCCCAGCATTTT; CDR3: CASSSDRQFNQPQHF
D: NA; J: TRBJ1-4; size: NA; V: TRBV29-1; DNA: TGCAGCGTCTTGACAGGAATCGAAAAACTGTTTTTT; CDR3: CSVLTGIEKLFF
D: NA; J: TRBJ2-7; size: NA; V: TRBV20-1; DNA: TGCAGTGCTAGAGAGCGAGGGACCGACTACGAGCAGTACTTC; CDR3: CSARERGTDYEQYF
D: NA; J: TRBJ2-3; size: NA; V: TRBV29-1; DNA: TGCAGCGTATTTAGGAGCACAGATACGCAGTATTTT; CDR3: CSVFRSTDTQYF
D: NA; J: TRBJ1-2; size: few; V: TRBV6-5; DNA: TGTGCCAGCAGTTACTCATGGAGCGGGGGGGCGCGGCACTATGGCTACACCTTC; CDR3: CASSYSWSGGARHYGYTF
D: TRBD1; J: TRBJ2-7; size: few; V: TRBV5-6; DNA: TGTGCCAGCAGCTTGTGGAACAGGGGGTCCTACGAGCAGTACTTC; CDR3: CASSLWNRGSYEQYF
D: NA; J: TRBJ2-5; size: NA; V: TRBV7-2; DNA: TGTGCCAGCAGCATTTTTGCCCCAGAGACCCAGTACTTC; CDR3: CASSIFAPETQYF
D: NA; J: TRBJ2-1; size: few; V: TRBV6-5; DNA: TGTGCCAGCAGTCCGGGAGACAGGCGGACTGGAGAGCAGTTCTTC; CDR3: CASSPGDRRTGEQFF
D: TRBD1; J: TRBJ1-1; size: NA; V: TRBV5-6; DNA: TGTGCCGCTTTCCGGGCAGGGGGGCACACTGAAGCTTTCTTT; CDR3: CAAFRAGGHTEAFF
D: NA; J: TRBJ1-6; size: few; V: TRBV10-3; DNA: TGTGCCATCAGGGCCGGCGCGGGAGGCTCACCCCTCCACTTT; CDR3: CAIRAGAGGSPLHF
D: NA; J: TRBJ2-3; size: NA; V: TRBV4-3; DNA: TGCGCCAGCAGCCAAGTCGGCCGGGGCACAGATACGCAGTATTTT; CDR3: CASSQVGRGTDTQYF
D: TRBD1; J: TRBJ2-3; size: NA; V: TRBV5-8; DNA: TGTGCCAGCAGCTTGGCATTGGACAGGAGCACAGATACGCAGTATTTT; CDR3: CASSLALDRSTDTQYF
D: NA; J: TRBJ1-5; size: few; V: TRBV12-3/TRBV12-4; DNA: TGTGCCAGCAGTTTGGGATCCCGGAGCAATCAGCCCCAGCATTTT; CDR3: CASSLGSRSNQPQHF
D: NA; J: TRBJ2-7; size: NA; V: TRBV4-1; DNA: TGCGCCAGCAGCCAGGCCCGGGGGCTAGCGCGAGCCTACGAGCAGTACTTC; CDR3: CASSQARGLARAYEQYF
D: TRBD2; J: TRBJ2-1; size: few; V: TRBV6-5; DNA: TGTGCCAGCCCGGGGGGGGGCGCACCCTCCTATGAGCAGTTCTTC; CDR3: CASPGGGAPSYEQFF
D: TRBD1; J: TRBJ1-5; size: once; V: TRBV20-1; DNA: TGCAGTGCGGGGACAGGGGCCCAGCCCCAGCATTTT; CDR3: CSAGTGAQPQHF
D: TRBD1; J: TRBJ1-5; size: few; V: TRBV7-2; DNA: TGTGCCAGCAGCCAGGGGGGCCATAGAAATCAGCCCCAGCATTTT; CDR3: CASSQGGHRNQPQHF
D: TRBD2; J: TRBJ2-7; size: few; V: TRBV29-1; DNA: TGCAGCGTTGTTATTCGCGGGGGGCCAGGCTACGAGCAGTACTTC; CDR3: CSVVIRGGPGYEQYF
D: NA; J: TRBJ2-3; size: few; V: TRBV2; DNA: TGTGCCGGACCCCCAGGCAGGGGCATTTCAACAGATACGCAGTATTTT; CDR3: CAGPPGRGISTDTQYF
D: NA; J: TRBJ1-1; size: many; V: TRBV4-2; DNA: TGTGCCAGCAGCCAAGGTGTTCAGGGTAATGCGTTGAACACTGAAGCTTTCTTT; CDR3: CASSQGVQGNALNTEAFF
D: TRBD2; J: TRBJ2-4; size: NA; V: TRBV20-1; DNA: TGCAGTTTAGCGGGGGAAGGTAACATTCAGTACTTC; CDR3: CSLAGEGNIQYF
D: NA; J: TRBJ2-2; size: few; V: TRBV11-2; DNA: TGTGCCAGCAGCCCGTTTCGGCAGACTAACACCGGGGAGCTGTTTTTT; CDR3: CASSPFRQTNTGELFF